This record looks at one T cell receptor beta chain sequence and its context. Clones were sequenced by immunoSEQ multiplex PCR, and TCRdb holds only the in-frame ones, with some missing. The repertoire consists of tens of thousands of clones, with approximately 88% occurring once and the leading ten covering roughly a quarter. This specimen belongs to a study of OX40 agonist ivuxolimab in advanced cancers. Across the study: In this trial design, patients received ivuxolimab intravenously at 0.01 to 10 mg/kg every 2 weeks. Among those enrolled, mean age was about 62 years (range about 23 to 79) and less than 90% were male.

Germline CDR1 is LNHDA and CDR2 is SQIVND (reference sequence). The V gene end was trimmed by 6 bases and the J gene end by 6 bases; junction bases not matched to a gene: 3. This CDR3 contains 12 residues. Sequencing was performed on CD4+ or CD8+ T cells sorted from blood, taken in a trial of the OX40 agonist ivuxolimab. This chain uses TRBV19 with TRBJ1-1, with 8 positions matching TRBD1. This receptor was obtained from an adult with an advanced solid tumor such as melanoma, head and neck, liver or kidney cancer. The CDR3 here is CASSPQGAEAFF. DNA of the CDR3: TGTGCCAGTAGCCCACAGGGGGCTGAAGCTTTCTTT. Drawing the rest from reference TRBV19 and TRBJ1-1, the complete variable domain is DGGITQSPKYLFRKEGQNVTLSCEQNLNHDAMYWYRQDPGQGLRLIYYSQIVNDFQKGDIAEGYSVSREKKESFPLTVTSAQKNPTAFYLCASSPQGAEAFFGQGTRLTVV.